What follows are 21 T cell receptor beta chains derived from one specimen sequenced in a study of blood T cell repertoires in COVID-19. This table comes from immunoSEQ multiplex PCR, and its TCRdb copy is limited to in-frame clones, with some not included. The repertoire holds tens of thousands of clones, with approximately 88% as singletons. The sequenced material came from peripheral blood. The receptors come from a woman of 80 years or more with active or convalescent COVID-19.

This clone has a handful of counts. The chain couples TRBV30 to TRBJ2-7, with D maybe TRBD1 (5 bases). There are 12 residues in the CDR3. Germline values: CDR1 GTSNPN, CDR2 SVGIG (reference sequence). V was trimmed by 2 bases and J by 5 bases, leaving 10 bases between them. CDR3 in amino acids: CAWSRQINEQYF. The CDR3 DNA reads as TGTGCCTGGAGTAGACAGATCAACGAGCAGTACTTC.

The chain joins TRBV7-5 to TRBJ2-7; the table gives TRBD2 as D, unverified against the DNA. TRBV7-5 is a listed pseudogene. The CDR3 is made up of 12 amino acids. The CDR3 region has the DNA TGTGCCAGAAGCCCCGTCTCCTACGAGCAGTACTTC. Translating it yields CARSPVSYEQYF.

V and J are TRBV5-1 and TRBJ2-5; TRBD1 aligns across 7 bases. Germline trimming cut 1 base from V and 5 bases from J; bases unmatched to any gene: 8. This CDR3 is built from 15 residues. CDR1 is SGHRS, CDR2 YFSETQ, per germline. The CDR3 coding sequence is TGCGCCAGCAGCTTGAGCACAGGGGAGAGGGAGACCCAGTACTTC. Amino acid sequence: CASSLSTGERETQYF. Filled out from reference TRBV5-1 and TRBJ2-5, the complete variable domain reads KAGVTQTPRYLIKTRGQQVTLSCSPISGHRSVSWYQQTPGQGLQFLFEYFSETQRNKGNFPGRFSGRQFSNSRSEMNVSTLELGDSALYLCASSLSTGERETQYFGPGTRLLVL.

V and J are TRBV7-2 and TRBJ2-1, with TRBD2 identical over 7 bases. Germline-derived CDR1 and CDR2 are SGHTA and FQGNSA. This CDR3 has 14 residues. Trimming took 4 bases from V and 4 from J; bases not matched to a gene: 4. For the CDR3, the DNA is TGTGCCAGCAGCTCCCCGGGGGGTTACAATGAGCAGTTCTTC. Protein: CASSSPGGYNEQFF.

V is TRBV4-1 and J is TRBJ2-7; possible D gene TRBD2, 5 bases. The germline CDR1 and CDR2 sequences are MGHRA and YSYEKL. V lost 4 bases, J lost 6 bases, and 13 bases lay in between. The CDR3 runs 13 residues. The CDR3 protein is CASSRLPRTEQYF. DNA for the CDR3: TGCGCCAGCAGCCGACTACCCCGCACCGAGCAGTACTTC.

The CDR3 coding sequence is TGCGCCAGCAGCCAAGGGCAGTGGGAGACCCAGTACTTC. Protein product: CASSQGQWETQYF. This chain links TRBV4-3 with TRBJ2-5; D gene unclear. The CDR3 is made up of 13 amino acids. Deletions cut 1 base from V and 5 bases from J, with 8 bases between. CDR1 LGHNA and CDR2 YSLEER come from the germline V gene.

The chain joins TRBV7-2 to TRBJ1-5; 7 nucleotides line up with TRBD1. Germline CDR1 SGHTA, CDR2 FQGNSA. The ends lost 5 bases at V and 4 bases at J; junction bases unmatched: 2. This CDR3 contains 13 residues. The CDR3 nucleotides read TGTGCCAGCAGCGAGACAGGGAATCAGCCCCAGCATTTT. This encodes CASSETGNQPQHF.

The chain couples TRBV19 to TRBJ1-1; TRBD1 is a possible D gene (5 bases). Trimming removed 7 bases at V and 7 bases at J, with 10 bases between. The germline V gene has CDR1 LNHDA and CDR2 SQIVND (reference sequence). This CDR3 region has 11 residues. CDR3 DNA sequence: TGTGCCAGTATGCGGGACTATGAAGCTTTCTTT. Translated, it gives CASMRDYEAFF.

This clone was seen only a few times. The chain joins TRBV4-3 to TRBJ1-4, with 8 bases identical to TRBD1. The CDR3 is 16 amino acids. Germline CDR1 and CDR2: LGHNA and YSLEER. After removal of 0 bases from V and 5 bases from J, the junction contained 5 bases not matched to a gene. The CDR3 bases are TGCGCCAGCAGCCAAGATCCGGCAGGGGGCAATGAAAAACTGTTTTTT. This encodes CASSQDPAGGNEKLFF.

The rearrangement links TRBV5-4 to TRBJ2-7, with 7 nucleotides matching TRBD1. The CDR3 is 15 amino acids. Germline V gene lookup returns CDR1 SGHNT and CDR2 YYREEE (reference sequence). The ends lost 4 bases at V and 6 bases at J; junction bases unmatched: 13. The CDR3 spells CASSHGTVSSSEQYF. The CDR3 DNA follows: TGTGCCAGCAGCCATGGGACAGTCTCCTCTTCCGAGCAGTACTTC.

The CDR3 nucleotides are TGCGCCAGCAGCTTGGTAGCGGGAGGGCCCTACGAGCAGTACTTC. This encodes CASSLVAGGPYEQYF. The rearrangement joins TRBV5-1 to TRBJ2-7; 11 positions agree with TRBD2. The ends lost 0 bases at V and 2 bases at J; junction bases unmatched: 1. This CDR3 comprises 15 residues. CDR1 SGHRS and CDR2 YFSETQ come from the germline V gene.

The chain employs TRBV3-1 (or the pseudogene TRBV3-2) and TRBJ2-3; perhaps TRBD1 as D (5 bases). Germline loops: CDR1 LGHDT, CDR2 YNNKEL (reference sequence). V lost 2 bases, J lost 2 bases, and 17 bases lay in between. This CDR3 spans 17 amino acids. CDR3 bases: TGTGCCAGCAGCCAAAGGCAGGGAAAGGCATACACAGATACGCAGTATTTT. It encodes CASSQRQGKAYTDTQYF.

This clone has more than one count but fewer than ten. The CDR3 DNA reads as TGTGCCAGCAGTGACAGGGGAAAGCGAGGGAATCAGCCCCAGCATTTT. Its protein product is CASSDRGKRGNQPQHF. The chain uses TRBV2 and TRBJ1-5; TRBD1 is a possible D gene (6 bases). The CDR3 consists of 16 residues. The germline gives CDR1 SNHLY, CDR2 FYNNEI. Trimming removed 3 bases from V and 4 bases from J, with 16 bases in between.

The genes are TRBV9 and TRBJ2-3; no clear D. V lost 4 bases and J lost 0, with 6 bases in between. The V gene's germline CDR1 is SGDLS and CDR2 YYNGEE. The CDR3 covers 13 residues. CDR3 DNA: TGTGCCAGCAGCATCTTTAGCACAGATACGCAGTATTTT. Its translation is CASSIFSTDTQYF. Full variable domain (outside the CDR3, taken from reference TRBV9 and TRBJ2-3): DSGVTQTPKHLITATGQRVTLRCSPRSGDLSVYWYQQSLDQGLQFLIQYYNGEERAKGNILERFSAQQFPDLHSELNLSSLELGDSALYFCASSIFSTDTQYFGPGTRLTVL.

The chain couples TRBV7-2 to TRBJ2-3, with 10 bases lining up with TRBD1. Germline V gene lookup returns CDR1 SGHTA and CDR2 FQGNSA. Trimming cost V 6 bases and J 4 bases; bases outside gene matches: 4. The CDR3 covers 14 residues. CDR3 sequence reads: CASRQGTGADTQYF. The CDR3 DNA follows: TGTGCCAGCAGACAGGGGACAGGGGCAGATACGCAGTATTTT. The full variable domain, its missing parts supplied by reference TRBV7-2 and TRBJ2-3, is GAGVSQSPSNKVTEKGKDVELRCDPISGHTALYWYRQSLGQGLEFLIYFQGNSAPDKSGLPSDRFSAERTGGSVSTLTIQRTQQEDSAVYLCASRQGTGADTQYFGPGTRLTVL.

This chain connects TRBV7-9 to TRBJ2-5, with 11 bases that match TRBD2. The CDR3 totals 14 residues. Germline CDR1 and CDR2: SEHNR and FQNEAQ (reference sequence). V was pared by 3 bases and J by 3 bases, with 0 bases of the junction left unmatched. CDR3 DNA: TGTGCCAGCAGCTTGACTAGCGGGGAAGAGACCCAGTACTTC. Amino acid sequence: CASSLTSGEETQYF.

The chain carries TRBV2 and TRBJ2-5; D perhaps matches TRBD2 (5 bases). Germline V CDR1 and CDR2: SNHLY, FYNNEI. The CDR3 runs to 12 residues. V was cut by 6 bases and J by 4 bases, with 9 bases left in between. This chain's CDR3 is CASSGGGETQYF. The CDR3 DNA follows: TGTGCCAGCAGCGGCGGAGGAGAGACCCAGTACTTC. The full variable domain, in which reference TRBV2 and TRBJ2-5 provide the parts outside the CDR3, is EPEVTQTPSHQVTQMGQEVILRCVPISNHLYFYWYRQILGQKVEFLVSFYNNEISEKSEIFDDQFSVERPDGSNFTLKIRSTKLEDSAMYFCASSGGGETQYFGPGTRLLVL.

V gene TRBV3-1 (or the pseudogene TRBV3-2) combines with J gene TRBJ1-1, with D hard to call. Germline V gene data show CDR1 as LGHDT and CDR2 as YNNKEL (reference sequence). This CDR3 is built from 12 residues. V gave up 4 bases and J gave up 3 bases, with 6 bases separating them. In DNA form, the CDR3 reads TGTGCCAGCAGCCGCCGGGACACTGAAGCTTTCTTT. It codes for CASSRRDTEAFF.

The CDR3 DNA reads as TGTGCCAGCTCACGGCAAGGGGGAGATACCGGGGAGCTGTTTTTT. This encodes CASSRQGGDTGELFF. V is TRBV18 and J is TRBJ2-2; D might be TRBD1 (6 bases). The V end lost 4 bases, the J end lost 5 bases, and 14 bases lay between the germline ends. CDR1 is KGHSH and CDR2 is LQKENI in the germline V gene. This CDR3 comprises 15 residues.

This sequence joins TRBV3-1 (or the pseudogene TRBV3-2) and TRBJ2-3; possibly TRBD2 for D (6 bases). There are 15 residues in the CDR3. Trimming removed 4 bases at V and 6 bases at J, with 17 bases between. Looked up from germline, CDR1 is LGHDT and CDR2 is YNNKEL (reference sequence). Here the CDR3 reads CASSPTRDSLDTQYF. DNA for the CDR3: TGTGCCAGCAGCCCTACCCGGGACTCCTTGGATACGCAGTATTTT.

A word on this clone: Other DNA sequences in the same sample also yield this CDR3. The chain has TRBV7-6 and TRBJ2-7; no definite D call. Trimming took off 1 base at V and 3 bases at J, with 7 bases between the two ends. CDR1 and CDR2 from the germline V gene are SGHVS and FNYEAQ. The CDR3 loop spans 13 amino acids. CDR3: CASSLGQIYEQYF. CDR3 DNA sequence: TGTGCCAGCAGCTTAGGGCAAATCTACGAGCAGTACTTC. The full variable domain, rest sourced from reference TRBV7-6 and TRBJ2-7, is GAGVSQSPRYKVTKRGQDVALRCDPISGHVSLYWYRQALGQGPEFLTYFNYEAQQDKSGLPNDRFSAERPEGSISTLTIQRTEQRDSAMYRCASSLGQIYEQYFGPGTRLTVT.